These T cell receptor beta chains were read from a single sample in a study of OX40 agonist ivuxolimab in advanced cancers. TCRdb keeps only in-frame clones here, not all; method: immunoSEQ multiplex PCR. The sample contains 58,000 or so clones, approximately 80% of which appear only once. The sample consisted of CD4+ or CD8+ T cells sorted from blood, taken in a trial of the OX40 agonist ivuxolimab. The receptors originated from an adult with an advanced solid tumor such as melanoma, head and neck, liver or kidney cancer. The CDR3 runs from the conserved cysteine through the conserved F or W. Fields, in order: clone size, D gene, V gene, J gene, CDR3 DNA, CDR3 protein. A D gene is named only where the DNA matches it firmly. The size of a clone is reported for some rows only, either as once, few or many, or as a class for expanded clones.

abundance: -; d_gene: -; v_gene: TRBV9; j_gene: TRBJ1-1; CDR3nt: TGTGCCAGCAGCGTCGGAGACTTGAACACTGAAGCTTTCTTT; CDR3aa: CASSVGDLNTEAFF
abundance: -; d_gene: -; v_gene: TRBV4-1; j_gene: TRBJ1-1; CDR3nt: TGCGCCAGCAGCCAAGACGGGACTACTCTCACTGAAGCTTTCTTT; CDR3aa: CASSQDGTTLTEAFF
abundance: -; d_gene: TRBD2; v_gene: TRBV27; j_gene: TRBJ2-1; CDR3nt: TGTGCCAGCAGTTTCGAGGGAGGGCATTACAATGAGCAGTTCTTC; CDR3aa: CASSFEGGHYNEQFF
abundance: -; d_gene: -; v_gene: TRBV6-6; j_gene: TRBJ2-1; CDR3nt: TGTGCCAGCAGTGCACAGGGTCGCAATGAGCAGTTCTTC; CDR3aa: CASSAQGRNEQFF
abundance: once; d_gene: TRBD1; v_gene: TRBV28; j_gene: TRBJ1-5; CDR3nt: TGTGCCAGCAGTTCCGGACAGGGAGACCAGCCCCAGCATTTT; CDR3aa: CASSSGQGDQPQHF
abundance: few; d_gene: -; v_gene: TRBV2; j_gene: TRBJ2-2; CDR3nt: TGTGCCAGCAAGTGGAGGGGGAACACCGGGGAGCTGTTTTTT; CDR3aa: CASKWRGNTGELFF
abundance: once; d_gene: TRBD1; v_gene: TRBV19; j_gene: TRBJ2-5; CDR3nt: TGTGCCAGTAGCCCGGACAGGGGGGAAGATGAGACCCAGTACTTC; CDR3aa: CASSPDRGEDETQYF
abundance: -; d_gene: TRBD1; v_gene: TRBV7-9; j_gene: TRBJ2-1; CDR3nt: TGTGCCAGCAGCTCACAGGGGATAGGCGCCAATGAGCAGTTCTTC; CDR3aa: CASSSQGIGANEQFF
abundance: -; d_gene: -; v_gene: TRBV6-5; j_gene: TRBJ1-1; CDR3nt: TGTGCCAGCAGTTACCGGTTTAAGAACACTGAAGCTTTCTTT; CDR3aa: CASSYRFKNTEAFF
abundance: few; d_gene: TRBD2; v_gene: TRBV19; j_gene: TRBJ2-3; CDR3nt: TGTGCCAGTAGTGGCGGGACGTCCGGGACTAGCAGCCCTAGCACAGATACGCAGTATTTT; CDR3aa: CASSGGTSGTSSPSTDTQYF
abundance: -; d_gene: TRBD1; v_gene: TRBV7-9; j_gene: TRBJ1-2; CDR3nt: TGTGCCAGCAGCTTAGAGGGCGGCAGGGGGGATGGCTACACCTTC; CDR3aa: CASSLEGGRGDGYTF
abundance: once; d_gene: -; v_gene: TRBV7-9; j_gene: TRBJ2-7; CDR3nt: TGTGCCAGCAGCCCCCAAAGGGGGGGCTCCTACGAGCAGTACTTC; CDR3aa: CASSPQRGGSYEQYF
abundance: -; d_gene: -; v_gene: TRBV7-9; j_gene: TRBJ2-1; CDR3nt: TGTGCCAGCAGCTTAGCGGGGTCCCGGGAGAATGAGCAGTTCTTC; CDR3aa: CASSLAGSRENEQFF
abundance: -; d_gene: -; v_gene: TRBV19; j_gene: TRBJ2-7; CDR3nt: TGTGCCAGTGCAAAGACTATTTCCTACGAGCAGTACTTC; CDR3aa: CASAKTISYEQYF
abundance: -; d_gene: -; v_gene: TRBV29-1; j_gene: TRBJ2-7; CDR3nt: TGCAGCGTTAGAAGCGCTCAGAGCTCCTACGAGCAGTACTTC; CDR3aa: CSVRSAQSSYEQYF
abundance: -; d_gene: -; v_gene: TRBV2; j_gene: TRBJ1-5; CDR3nt: TGTGCCAGCAGTGACGGATGGGAGAGTAGTCAGCCCCAGCATTTT; CDR3aa: CASSDGWESSQPQHF
abundance: -; d_gene: TRBD2; v_gene: TRBV6-6; j_gene: TRBJ2-5; CDR3nt: TGTGCCAGCAGCGACACCGGGAGGGAGACCCAGTACTTC; CDR3aa: CASSDTGRETQYF
abundance: -; d_gene: TRBD2; v_gene: TRBV4-1; j_gene: TRBJ2-7; CDR3nt: TGCGCCAGCAGCCAAGTCGAACTAGCGGATCGACCGCGGTACTTC; CDR3aa: CASSQVELADRPRYF
abundance: -; d_gene: TRBD1; v_gene: TRBV18; j_gene: TRBJ2-3; CDR3nt: TGTGCCAGCTCACCCCAGGGGGTGACAGATACGCAGTATTTT; CDR3aa: CASSPQGVTDTQYF
abundance: -; d_gene: -; v_gene: TRBV5-1; j_gene: TRBJ2-2; CDR3nt: TGCGCCAGCAGCTTCTTACGTACGGGGGACACCGGGGAGCTGTTTTTT; CDR3aa: CASSFLRTGDTGELFF
abundance: -; d_gene: -; v_gene: TRBV5-1; j_gene: TRBJ1-1; CDR3nt: TGCGCCAGCAGCTTGGCCGGGACGCCAGATACTCAAGCTTTCTTT; CDR3aa: CASSLAGTPDTQAFF
abundance: -; d_gene: TRBD1; v_gene: TRBV4-1; j_gene: TRBJ2-2; CDR3nt: TGCGCCAGCAGCCAAGTATACAGGGGGCTTGGGAACACCGGGGAGCTGTTTTTT; CDR3aa: CASSQVYRGLGNTGELFF
abundance: -; d_gene: -; v_gene: TRBV25-1; j_gene: TRBJ2-1; CDR3nt: TGTGCCAGCAGTGAATTGTACAACTACAATGAGCAGTTCTTC; CDR3aa: CASSELYNYNEQFF
abundance: once; d_gene: -; v_gene: TRBV9; j_gene: TRBJ1-4; CDR3nt: TGTGCCAGCAGCGTACAGCCGACTAATGAAAAACTGTTTTTT; CDR3aa: CASSVQPTNEKLFF
abundance: few; d_gene: -; v_gene: TRBV2; j_gene: TRBJ1-5; CDR3nt: TGTGCCAGCAGTGAACAGGGAATCAATCAGCCCCAGCATTTT; CDR3aa: CASSEQGINQPQHF
abundance: -; d_gene: -; v_gene: TRBV2; j_gene: TRBJ2-3; CDR3nt: TGTGCCACTGGGGCAGGGTGGGATACGCAGTATTTT; CDR3aa: CATGAGWDTQYF
abundance: -; d_gene: -; v_gene: TRBV5-1; j_gene: TRBJ2-3; CDR3nt: TGCGCCAGCAGCTCCCCCAGCACAGATACGCAGTATTTT; CDR3aa: CASSSPSTDTQYF
abundance: -; d_gene: TRBD2; v_gene: TRBV7-3; j_gene: TRBJ2-2; CDR3nt: TGTGCCAGCAGCTCGCGAACGGGAGGCGGAGGCACCGGGGAGCTGTTTTTT; CDR3aa: CASSSRTGGGGTGELFF
abundance: -; d_gene: -; v_gene: TRBV12-5; j_gene: TRBJ1-3; CDR3nt: TGTGCTAGCGCAGGGGACTCTGGAAACACCATATATTTT; CDR3aa: CASAGDSGNTIYF
abundance: -; d_gene: -; v_gene: TRBV7-8; j_gene: TRBJ2-1; CDR3nt: TGTGCCAGCACCATAGGGGTCGGTCGAGGGGGAAATGAGCAGTTCTTC; CDR3aa: CASTIGVGRGGNEQFF
abundance: -; d_gene: -; v_gene: TRBV28; j_gene: TRBJ1-5; CDR3nt: TGTGCCAGCACCCCCACGGGGGGGGACCATCAGCCCCAGCATTTT; CDR3aa: CASTPTGGDHQPQHF
abundance: -; d_gene: -; v_gene: TRBV6-5; j_gene: TRBJ1-2; CDR3nt: TGTGCCAGCAGCCCGACTGCTAACTATGGCTACACCTTC; CDR3aa: CASSPTANYGYTF
abundance: few; d_gene: -; v_gene: TRBV5-4; j_gene: TRBJ2-3; CDR3nt: TGTGCCAGCAGCTTTAGCACAGATACGCAGTATTTT; CDR3aa: CASSFSTDTQYF
abundance: -; d_gene: -; v_gene: TRBV5-8; j_gene: TRBJ1-1; CDR3nt: TGTGCCAGCAGTTTGGGCCAGGGACGAACTGAAGCTTTCTTT; CDR3aa: CASSLGQGRTEAFF
abundance: -; d_gene: -; v_gene: TRBV19; j_gene: TRBJ1-1; CDR3nt: TGTGCCAGTAGTATTAGGGGGAACACTGAAGCTTTCTTT; CDR3aa: CASSIRGNTEAFF
abundance: few; d_gene: -; v_gene: TRBV6-5; j_gene: TRBJ2-1; CDR3nt: TGTGCCAGCAGTCCCCGGGAAAACTACAATGAGCAGTTCTTC; CDR3aa: CASSPRENYNEQFF
abundance: few; d_gene: -; v_gene: TRBV7-9; j_gene: TRBJ1-1; CDR3nt: TGTGCCAGCAGCTTAGATCGGGGATTGAACACTGAAGCTTTCTTT; CDR3aa: CASSLDRGLNTEAFF
abundance: -; d_gene: TRBD1; v_gene: TRBV5-4; j_gene: TRBJ2-5; CDR3nt: TGTGCCAGCAGATCGTTCAGGGGGTTAGAGACCCAGTACTTC; CDR3aa: CASRSFRGLETQYF
abundance: -; d_gene: -; v_gene: TRBV7-6; j_gene: TRBJ2-6; CDR3nt: TGTGCCAGCAGCGTAAGAGGGTTATCTGGGGCCAACGTCCTGACTTTC; CDR3aa: CASSVRGLSGANVLTF
abundance: -; d_gene: TRBD1; v_gene: TRBV27; j_gene: TRBJ2-1; CDR3nt: TGTGCCAGCACCCCCACCGGGACAGGGATGAATGAGCAGTTCTTC; CDR3aa: CASTPTGTGMNEQFF
abundance: once; d_gene: -; v_gene: TRBV19; j_gene: TRBJ1-6; CDR3nt: TGTGCCAGTACAACGGACAGACTCTATAATTCACCCCTCCACTTT; CDR3aa: CASTTDRLYNSPLHF
abundance: few; d_gene: -; v_gene: TRBV7-2; j_gene: TRBJ2-3; CDR3nt: TGTGCCAGCAGCTTATCTGGCCTCGGGTGGACAGATACGCAGTATTTT; CDR3aa: CASSLSGLGWTDTQYF
abundance: once; d_gene: TRBD1; v_gene: TRBV12-5; j_gene: TRBJ2-1; CDR3nt: TGTGCTAGTAGTGGTGGTTGGACAGGGGCTTATGAGCAGTTCTTC; CDR3aa: CASSGGWTGAYEQFF
abundance: -; d_gene: TRBD2; v_gene: TRBV5-1; j_gene: TRBJ2-2; CDR3nt: TGCGCCAGCAGATTAGCGGGAACGAACACCGGGGAGCTGTTTTTT; CDR3aa: CASRLAGTNTGELFF
abundance: once; d_gene: -; v_gene: TRBV27; j_gene: TRBJ1-5; CDR3nt: TGTGCCAGCAGTCCCACATATAATATGCCGGAGCCCCAGCATTTT; CDR3aa: CASSPTYNMPEPQHF
abundance: -; d_gene: -; v_gene: TRBV18; j_gene: TRBJ2-7; CDR3nt: TGTGCCAGCTCACCAGGGGGACCGACGGTCCACGAGCAGTACTTC; CDR3aa: CASSPGGPTVHEQYF
abundance: -; d_gene: TRBD2; v_gene: TRBV11-1; j_gene: TRBJ2-1; CDR3nt: TGTGCCAGCAGGATGACCGGGACTAGCGGGGGCGGTGAGCAGTTCTTC; CDR3aa: CASRMTGTSGGGEQFF
abundance: -; d_gene: TRBD2; v_gene: TRBV9; j_gene: TRBJ2-1; CDR3nt: TGTGCCAGCAGCGGGGACTACTATTACAATGAGCAGTTCTTC; CDR3aa: CASSGDYYYNEQFF
abundance: -; d_gene: -; v_gene: TRBV19; j_gene: TRBJ1-1; CDR3nt: TGTGCCAGTAGTACTAGGGGCCGGGCTGAAGCTTTCTTT; CDR3aa: CASSTRGRAEAFF